The 10 T cell receptor beta chains below come from one sample, sequenced in a study of control samples from healthy donors and cancer patients. Produced via immunoSEQ multiplex PCR; TCRdb's table is partial and in-frame only. The table records 100,000 to 150,000 clones, about 88% of them present only once. Sequenced: blood. The source of these receptors is a man aged 18-30 years in good health.

The J gene is TRBJ1-1, the V gene TRBV7-9; D gene unclear. The CDR3 runs to 14 residues. CDR1 and CDR2 (germline): SEHNR, FQNEAQ (reference sequence). V was shortened by 3 bases and J by 7 bases, with 15 bases between the two germline ends. CDR3 region: CASSFYGGVGEAFF. The CDR3 DNA reads as TGTGCCAGCAGCTTCTACGGTGGGGTCGGTGAAGCTTTCTTT.

The CDR3 DNA follows: TGTGCCAGCAGCTTAGTTTTTCGGGACACGAGCTCCTACGAGCAGTACTTC. Protein sequence: CASSLVFRDTSSYEQYF. The V and J genes are TRBV11-2 and TRBJ2-7, with D possibly being TRBD1 (6 bases). This CDR3 region has 17 residues. Trimming stripped 1 base from V and 0 bases from J, with 16 bases between. Germline CDR1 reads SGHAT; CDR2 reads FQNNGV.

Of note for this clone: Other DNA sequences in the same sample also yield this CDR3. The chain joins TRBV30 to TRBJ1-2; D is ambiguous. The length of the CDR3 is 12 residues. Germline CDR1 reads GTSNPN; CDR2 reads SVGIG (reference sequence). Trimming pared 3 bases from V and 2 bases from J, leaving 7 bases between. The CDR3 DNA follows: TGTGCCTGGAGCCTTGGCAACTATGGCTACACCTTC. Its protein is CAWSLGNYGYTF.

The chain combines TRBV24-1 with TRBJ2-2; TRBD2 aligns across 8 bases. Germline V gene sequence: CDR1 KGHDR, CDR2 SFDVKD. The CDR3 has 14 residues. After removal of 7 bases from V and 6 bases from J, the junction contained 6 bases not matched to a gene. The CDR3 sequence: CATSRGGYAGELFF. CDR3 DNA sequence: TGTGCCACCAGCCGGGGGGGATATGCCGGGGAGCTGTTTTTT.

V is TRBV6-4 and J is TRBJ2-1; D remains unclear. V was trimmed by 2 bases and J by 5 bases, leaving 4 bases between them. CDR1 is MRHNA, CDR2 SNTAGT, per germline. The CDR3 spans 12 residues. The CDR3 spells CASSDDNNEQFF. The CDR3 DNA reads TGTGCCAGCAGTGACGACAACAATGAGCAGTTCTTC.

The rearrangement uses TRBV2 and TRBJ1-3, with D tentatively TRBD1 (5 bases). The CDR3 covers 16 residues. V gave up 5 bases and J gave up 0 bases, with 14 bases separating them. Per germline, CDR1 SNHLY and CDR2 FYNNEI. The CDR3 is CASSRQRSTSGNTIYF. The DNA of the CDR3 is TGTGCCAGCAGTCGACAGCGCTCCACCTCTGGAAACACCATATATTTT.

The gene calls are TRBV28 and TRBJ2-7, with TRBD1 as a possible D gene (6 bases). The CDR3 is 13 amino acids. V lost 4 bases and J lost 4, with 11 bases in between. Germline lookup yields CDR1 MDHEN and CDR2 SYDVKM. In DNA form, the CDR3 reads TGTGCCAGCAGTTCAACGAGGGGGTACGAGCAGTACTTC. This encodes CASSSTRGYEQYF.

This chain links TRBV19 with TRBJ2-3; D not certain. V shed 3 bases and J shed 7 bases, with 14 bases lying between them. The CDR3 extends over 14 amino acids. Looked up from germline, CDR1 is LNHDA and CDR2 is SQIVND (reference sequence). The CDR3 region has the DNA TGTGCCAGTAGTATGGTCCGTCAAGCACATACGCAGTATTTT. As protein: CASSMVRQAHTQYF.

The chain couples TRBV19 to TRBJ2-7; 8 positions agree with TRBD2. Germline loops: CDR1 LNHDA, CDR2 SQIVND (reference sequence). The CDR3 contains 14 residues. The V segment lost 8 bases and the J segment 6 bases; nucleotides outside the gene matches: 12. The CDR3 DNA sequence: TGTGCCAGTCGCGCCGAGGCGGGGGGAAGCGAGCAGTACTTC. It translates to CASRAEAGGSEQYF.

The genes are TRBV6-5 and TRBJ1-2, with TRBD1 matching 7 bases. This CDR3 comprises 15 residues. V lost 3 bases, J lost 9 bases, and 13 bases stayed unmatched. Germline loops: CDR1 MNHEY, CDR2 SVGAGI. The CDR3 sequence: CASSYQAGGGRSYTF. The CDR3 DNA follows: TGTGCCAGCAGTTATCAGGCAGGGGGAGGACGGAGCTACACCTTC.